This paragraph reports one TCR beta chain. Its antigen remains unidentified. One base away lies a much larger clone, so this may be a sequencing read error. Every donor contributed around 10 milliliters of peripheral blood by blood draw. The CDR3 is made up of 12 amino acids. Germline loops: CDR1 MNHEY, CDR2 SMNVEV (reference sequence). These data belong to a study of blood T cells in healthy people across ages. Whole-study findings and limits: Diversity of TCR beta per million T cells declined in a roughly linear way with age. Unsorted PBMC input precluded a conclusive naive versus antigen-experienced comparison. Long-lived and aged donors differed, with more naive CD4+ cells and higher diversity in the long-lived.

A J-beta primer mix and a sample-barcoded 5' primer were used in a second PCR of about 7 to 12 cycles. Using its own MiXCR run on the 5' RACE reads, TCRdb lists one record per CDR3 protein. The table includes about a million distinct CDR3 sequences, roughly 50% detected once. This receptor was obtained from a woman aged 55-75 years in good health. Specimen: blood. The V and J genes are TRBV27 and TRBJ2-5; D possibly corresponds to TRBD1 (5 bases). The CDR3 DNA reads TGTGCCAGCCGCGACGGACAAGAGGCCCAGTACTTC. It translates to CASRDGQEAQYF.